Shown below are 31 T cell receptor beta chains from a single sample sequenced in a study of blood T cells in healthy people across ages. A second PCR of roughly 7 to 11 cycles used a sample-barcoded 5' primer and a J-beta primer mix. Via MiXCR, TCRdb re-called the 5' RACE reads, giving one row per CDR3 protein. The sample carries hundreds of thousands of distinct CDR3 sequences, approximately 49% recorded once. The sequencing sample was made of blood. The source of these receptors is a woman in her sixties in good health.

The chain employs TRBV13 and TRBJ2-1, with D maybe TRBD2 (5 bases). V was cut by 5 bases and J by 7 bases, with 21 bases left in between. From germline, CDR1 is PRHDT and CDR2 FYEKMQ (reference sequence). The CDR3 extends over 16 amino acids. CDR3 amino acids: CASSALNQRRLNEQFF. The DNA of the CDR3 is TGTGCCAGCAGCGCACTCAACCAGCGGAGGTTAAATGAGCAGTTCTTC.

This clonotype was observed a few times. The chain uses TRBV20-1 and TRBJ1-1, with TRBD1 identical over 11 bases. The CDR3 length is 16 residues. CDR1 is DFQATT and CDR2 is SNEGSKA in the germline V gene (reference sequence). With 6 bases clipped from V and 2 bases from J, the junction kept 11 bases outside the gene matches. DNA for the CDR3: TGCAGTGCCTCACCGGGACAGGGGGTTTTAAACACTGAAGCTTTCTTT. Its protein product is CSASPGQGVLNTEAFF.

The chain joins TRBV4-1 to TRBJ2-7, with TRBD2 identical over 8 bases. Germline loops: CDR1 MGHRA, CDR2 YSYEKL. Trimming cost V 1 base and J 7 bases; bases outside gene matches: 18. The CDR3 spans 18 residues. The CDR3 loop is CASSQGLFGLAGGKEQYF. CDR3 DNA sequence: TGCGCCAGCAGCCAAGGTCTTTTCGGACTAGCAGGAGGAAAAGAGCAGTACTTC.

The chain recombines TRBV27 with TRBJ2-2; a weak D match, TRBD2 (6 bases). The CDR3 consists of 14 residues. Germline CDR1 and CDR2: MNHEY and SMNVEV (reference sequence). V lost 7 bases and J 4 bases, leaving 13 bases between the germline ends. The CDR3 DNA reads TGTGCCAGCACTTCCCCGGGACTCACCGGGGAGCTGTTTTTT. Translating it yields CASTSPGLTGELFF.

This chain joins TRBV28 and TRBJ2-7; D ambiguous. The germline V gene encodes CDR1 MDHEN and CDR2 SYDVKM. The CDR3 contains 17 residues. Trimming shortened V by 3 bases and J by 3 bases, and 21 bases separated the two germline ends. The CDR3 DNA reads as TGTGCCAGCAGTTTTGGCTTTGAGCGTGGACGATACTACGAGCAGTACTTC. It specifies CASSFGFERGRYYEQYF.

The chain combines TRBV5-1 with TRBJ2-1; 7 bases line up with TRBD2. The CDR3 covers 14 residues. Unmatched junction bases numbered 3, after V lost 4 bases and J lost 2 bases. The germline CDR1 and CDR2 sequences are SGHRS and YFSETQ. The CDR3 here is CASSGGSAYNEQFF. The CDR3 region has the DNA TGCGCCAGCAGCGGCGGGAGTGCCTACAATGAGCAGTTCTTC.

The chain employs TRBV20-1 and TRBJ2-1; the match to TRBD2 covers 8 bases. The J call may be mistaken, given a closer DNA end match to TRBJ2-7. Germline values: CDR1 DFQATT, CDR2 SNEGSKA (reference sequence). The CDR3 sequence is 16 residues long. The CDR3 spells CSARDRTSGNYNEQYF. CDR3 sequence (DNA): TGCAGTGCTAGAGATCGAACTAGCGGAAACTACAATGAGCAGTACTTC.

CDR3 amino acids: CASSVEGDEQYF. For the CDR3, the DNA is TGTGCCAGCAGCGTAGAGGGGGACGAGCAGTACTTC. This sequence joins TRBV9 and TRBJ2-7; D is perhaps TRBD1 (6 bases). Looked up from germline, CDR1 is SGDLS and CDR2 is YYNGEE. Trimming took off 0 bases at V and 5 bases at J, with 6 bases between the two ends. The CDR3 spans 12 residues. The whole variable domain, remainder taken from reference TRBV9 and TRBJ2-7, is DSGVTQTPKHLITATGQRVTLRCSPRSGDLSVYWYQQSLDQGLQFLIQYYNGEERAKGNILERFSAQQFPDLHSELNLSSLELGDSALYFCASSVEGDEQYFGPGTRLTVT.

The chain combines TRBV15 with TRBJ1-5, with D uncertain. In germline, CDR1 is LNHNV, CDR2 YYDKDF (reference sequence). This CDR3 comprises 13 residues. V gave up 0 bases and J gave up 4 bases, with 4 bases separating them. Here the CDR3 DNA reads TGTGCCACCAGCAGAGATGTTAATCAGCCCCAGCATTTT. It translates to CATSRDVNQPQHF.

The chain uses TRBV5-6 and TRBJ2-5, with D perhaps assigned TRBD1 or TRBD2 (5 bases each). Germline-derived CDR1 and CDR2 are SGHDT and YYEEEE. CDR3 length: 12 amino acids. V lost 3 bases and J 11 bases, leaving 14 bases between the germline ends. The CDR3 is CASSWGPVEQYF. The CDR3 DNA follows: TGTGCCAGCAGCTGGGGACCGGTGGAGCAGTACTTC.

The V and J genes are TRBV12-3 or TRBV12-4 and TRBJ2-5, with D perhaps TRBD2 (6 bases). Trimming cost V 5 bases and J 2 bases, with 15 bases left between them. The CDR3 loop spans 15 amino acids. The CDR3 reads CASSPPLALQETQYF. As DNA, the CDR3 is TGTGCCAGCAGTCCCCCGCTAGCGTTACAAGAGACCCAGTACTTC.

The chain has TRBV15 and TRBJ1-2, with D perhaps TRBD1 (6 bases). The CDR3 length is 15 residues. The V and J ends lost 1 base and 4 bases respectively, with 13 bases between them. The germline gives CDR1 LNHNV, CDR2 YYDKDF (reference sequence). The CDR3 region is CATSRAHRVGYGYTF. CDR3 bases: TGTGCCACCAGCAGAGCCCACAGGGTTGGCTATGGCTACACCTTC.

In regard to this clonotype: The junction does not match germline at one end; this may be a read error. Here the CDR3 reads CSASRGALSDEQYF. The DNA for the CDR3 is TGCAGTGCTAGTCGAGGGGCTCTCTCCGACGAGCAGTACTTC. The rearrangement links TRBV20-1 to TRBJ2-7; D is perhaps TRBD1 or TRBD2 (5 bases each). The germline CDR1 and CDR2 sequences are DFQATT and SNEGSKA (reference sequence). The CDR3 totals 14 residues.

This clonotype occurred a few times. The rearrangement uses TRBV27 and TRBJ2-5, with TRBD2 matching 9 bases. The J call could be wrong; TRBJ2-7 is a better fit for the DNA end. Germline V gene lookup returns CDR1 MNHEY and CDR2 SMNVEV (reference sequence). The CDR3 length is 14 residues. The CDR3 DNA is TGTGCCAGCAGCGCTAGCGGGAATATCGACGAGCAGTACTTC. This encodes CASSASGNIDEQYF.

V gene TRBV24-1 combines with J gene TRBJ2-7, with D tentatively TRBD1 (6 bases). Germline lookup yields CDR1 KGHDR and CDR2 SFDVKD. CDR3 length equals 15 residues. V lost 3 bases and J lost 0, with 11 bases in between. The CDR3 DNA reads TGTGCCACCAGTGATGAAGGGGGAACCTCCTACGAGCAGTACTTC. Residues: CATSDEGGTSYEQYF.

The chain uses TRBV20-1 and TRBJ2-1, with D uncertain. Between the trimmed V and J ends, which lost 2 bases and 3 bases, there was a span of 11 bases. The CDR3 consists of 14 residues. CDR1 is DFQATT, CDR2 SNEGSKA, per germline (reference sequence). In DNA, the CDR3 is TGCAGTGCTAGATCGGCGCGGCACTACAATGAGCAGTTCTTC. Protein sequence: CSARSARHYNEQFF.

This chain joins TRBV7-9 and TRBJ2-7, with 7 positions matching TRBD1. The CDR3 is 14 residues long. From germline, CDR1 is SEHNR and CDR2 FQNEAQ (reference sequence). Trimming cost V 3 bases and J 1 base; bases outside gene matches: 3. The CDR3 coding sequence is TGTGCCAGCAGCTTGGGACAGCAGTCCTACGAGCAGTACTTC. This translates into CASSLGQQSYEQYF.

The CDR3 DNA follows: TGTGCCACCAGACCAGGTTTTTACACTGAAGCTTTCTTT. The encoded protein is CATRPGFYTEAFF. The chain carries TRBV15 and TRBJ1-1; D remains unclear. Germline lookup yields CDR1 LNHNV and CDR2 YYDKDF (reference sequence). The CDR3 has 13 residues. Trimming pared 6 bases from V and 3 bases from J, leaving 11 bases between.

CDR3 nucleotide sequence: TGCGCCAGCAGCCAAGGGCAGGCCCAAGAGACCCAGTACTTC. Amino acid sequence: CASSQGQAQETQYF. The chain combines TRBV4-1 with TRBJ2-5; D is unresolved. The CDR3 totals 14 residues. V was cut by 1 base and J by 1 base, with 7 bases left in between. Germline V gene sequence: CDR1 MGHRA, CDR2 YSYEKL.

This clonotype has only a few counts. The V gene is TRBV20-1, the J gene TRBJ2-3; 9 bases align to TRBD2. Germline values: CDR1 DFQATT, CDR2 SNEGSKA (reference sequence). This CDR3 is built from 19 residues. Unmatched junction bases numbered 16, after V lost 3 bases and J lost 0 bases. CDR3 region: CSARDWLAGRLHSTDTQYF. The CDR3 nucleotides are TGCAGTGCTAGGGACTGGCTAGCGGGGCGACTCCATAGCACAGATACGCAGTATTTT.

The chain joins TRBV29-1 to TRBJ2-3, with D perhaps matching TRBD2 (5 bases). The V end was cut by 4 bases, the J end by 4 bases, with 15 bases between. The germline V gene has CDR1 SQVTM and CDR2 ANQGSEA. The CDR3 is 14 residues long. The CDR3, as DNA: TGCAGCGTTGGGAGAAGACTATCCCCAGATACGCAGTATTTT. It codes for CSVGRRLSPDTQYF.

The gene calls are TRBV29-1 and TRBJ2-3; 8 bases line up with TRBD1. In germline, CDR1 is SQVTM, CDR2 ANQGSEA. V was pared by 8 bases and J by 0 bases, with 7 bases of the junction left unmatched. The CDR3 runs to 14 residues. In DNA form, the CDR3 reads TGCAGCACCAAAAGGGACAGGAGCACAGATACGCAGTATTTT. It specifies CSTKRDRSTDTQYF.

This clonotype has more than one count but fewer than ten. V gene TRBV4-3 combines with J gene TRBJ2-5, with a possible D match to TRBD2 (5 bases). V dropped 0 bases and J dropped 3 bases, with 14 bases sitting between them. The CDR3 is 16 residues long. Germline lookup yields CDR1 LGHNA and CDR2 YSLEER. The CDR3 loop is CASSQDRRGGKETQYF. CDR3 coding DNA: TGCGCCAGCAGCCAAGACAGGAGAGGAGGAAAAGAGACCCAGTACTTC.

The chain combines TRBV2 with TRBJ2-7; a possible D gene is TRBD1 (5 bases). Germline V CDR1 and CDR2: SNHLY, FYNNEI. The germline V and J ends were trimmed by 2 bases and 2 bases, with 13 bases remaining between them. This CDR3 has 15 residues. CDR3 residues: CASSEQGRVAYEQYF. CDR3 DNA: TGTGCCAGCAGTGAACAGGGTAGAGTCGCCTACGAGCAGTACTTC.

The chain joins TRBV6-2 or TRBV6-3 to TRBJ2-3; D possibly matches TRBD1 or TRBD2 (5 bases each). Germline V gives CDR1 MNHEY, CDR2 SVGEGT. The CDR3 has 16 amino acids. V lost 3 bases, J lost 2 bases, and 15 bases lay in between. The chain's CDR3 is CASSYSRDLSTDTQYF. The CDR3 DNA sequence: TGTGCCAGCAGTTATAGTCGGGACCTCTCCACAGATACGCAGTATTTT.

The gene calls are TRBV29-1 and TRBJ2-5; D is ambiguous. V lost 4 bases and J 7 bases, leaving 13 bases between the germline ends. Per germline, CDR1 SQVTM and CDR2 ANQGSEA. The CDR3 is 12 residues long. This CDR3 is CSVGGRPATQYF. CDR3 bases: TGCAGCGTTGGAGGCAGACCGGCGACCCAGTACTTC.

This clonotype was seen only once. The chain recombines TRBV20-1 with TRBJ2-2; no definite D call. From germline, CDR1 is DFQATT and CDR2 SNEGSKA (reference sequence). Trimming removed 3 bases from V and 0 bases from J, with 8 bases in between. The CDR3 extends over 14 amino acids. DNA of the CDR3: TGCAGTGCTAGTCGGCAGTCGAACACCGGGGAGCTGTTTTTT. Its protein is CSASRQSNTGELFF.

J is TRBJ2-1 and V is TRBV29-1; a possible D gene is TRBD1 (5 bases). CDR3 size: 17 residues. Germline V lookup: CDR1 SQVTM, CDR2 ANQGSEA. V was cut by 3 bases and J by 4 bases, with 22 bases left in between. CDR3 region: CSVEPPETGRTYNEQFF. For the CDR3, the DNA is TGCAGCGTTGAGCCCCCGGAGACTGGAAGGACATACAATGAGCAGTTCTTC.

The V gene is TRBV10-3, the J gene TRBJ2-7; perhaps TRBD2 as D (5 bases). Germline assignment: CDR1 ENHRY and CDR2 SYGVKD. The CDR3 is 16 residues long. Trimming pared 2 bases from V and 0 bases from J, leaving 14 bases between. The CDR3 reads CAISEPTRRSSYEQYF. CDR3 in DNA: TGTGCCATCAGTGAGCCGACGAGGAGGAGCTCCTACGAGCAGTACTTC.

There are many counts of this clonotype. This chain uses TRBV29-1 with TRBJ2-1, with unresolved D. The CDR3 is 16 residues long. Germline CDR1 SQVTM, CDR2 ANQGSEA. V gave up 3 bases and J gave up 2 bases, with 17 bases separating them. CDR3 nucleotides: TGCAGCGTTGATCCGGATCCTCCTTCGACCTACAATGAGCAGTTCTTC. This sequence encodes CSVDPDPPSTYNEQFF.

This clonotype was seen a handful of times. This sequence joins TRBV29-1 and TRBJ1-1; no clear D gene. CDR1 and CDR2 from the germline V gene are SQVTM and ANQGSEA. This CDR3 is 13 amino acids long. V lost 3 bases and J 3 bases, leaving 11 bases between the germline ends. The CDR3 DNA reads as TGCAGCGTTGACCCCGTCATGGACACTGAAGCTTTCTTT. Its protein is CSVDPVMDTEAFF.